This T cell receptor (beta chain) was sequenced for a study of control samples from healthy donors and cancer patients. The table came from immunoSEQ multiplex PCR; TCRdb's copy has only in-frame clones and leaves some out. The table lists fewer than 200,000 clones, about 90% of them singletons. The CDR3 runs 11 residues. Germline CDR1 reads MDHEN; CDR2 reads SYDVKM. V was pared by 4 bases and J by 15 bases, with 13 bases between. This chain links TRBV28 with TRBJ2-1, with D tentatively TRBD1 (6 bases). The sequencing sample was made of blood. This clonotype originated in a woman aged 25 to 39 in good health. The CDR3 nucleotides are TGTGCCAGCAGTTCCCAGGGGCTCCGGTTCTTC. It specifies CASSSQGLRFF.